This T cell receptor beta chain was recovered during a study of response to subunit inactivated influenza vaccine. TCRdb reanalysed the RT-PCR reads using MiXCR and keeps one entry per CDR3 protein. The table records 560,000 or so distinct CDR3 sequences, roughly 8.2% of them present only once. Ten or more counts support this clonotype. Its antigen is unknown. Study-level results: The authors put forward the suggestion that each seasonal influenza vaccination may bring in only a limited number of new T cells.

This CDR3 spans 13 amino acids. Germline CDR1 is KGHSH and CDR2 is LQKENI. Trimming cost V 3 bases and J 5 bases, with 7 bases left between them. J is TRBJ2-2 and V is TRBV18, with D uncertain. The sample consisted of PBMCs from blood, taken less than 30 months after vaccination. The source of this sequence is a man in his fifties or sixties who received an inactivated influenza vaccine. The DNA for the CDR3 is TGTGCCAGCTCACCTGCCGTGACCGGGGAGCTGTTTTTT. Protein sequence: CASSPAVTGELFF.